Presented here are 28 T cell receptor beta chains from one specimen sequenced in a study of cytomegalovirus exposure and HLA in healthy donors (dated by TCRdb to the late 2010s). Libraries were constructed by the immunoSEQ multiplex PCR assay. TCRdb holds this immuneACCESS table with in-frame rearrangements only. Some clones are missing; in checked studies, unresolved V genes explain under half, and the rest has no known cause. For this sample there are over 100,000 clones; roughly 90% appear just once. The biggest ten clones account for roughly 2.2% of the sample. Sequencing was performed on PBMCs. These receptors were collected from a young woman in good health and CMV-seronegative.

The chain couples TRBV19 to TRBJ1-3, with 9 bases fitting TRBD1. This CDR3 has 14 amino acids. With 6 bases clipped from V and 7 bases from J, the junction kept 7 bases outside the gene matches. Germline V CDR1 and CDR2: LNHDA, SQIVND (reference sequence). The CDR3 bases are TGTGCCAGTAGGACCGACAGGGGGTACAACACCATATATTTT. This translates into CASRTDRGYNTIYF.

The DNA of the CDR3 is TGTGCCAGCAGCCGAGCCAACAGGGCAACTAATGAAAAACTGTTTTTT. This encodes CASSRANRATNEKLFF. The chain has TRBV7-2 and TRBJ1-4, with D possibly being TRBD1 (6 bases). The germline gives CDR1 SGHTA, CDR2 FQGNSA. V lost 5 bases and J 0 bases, leaving 13 bases between the germline ends. This CDR3 contains 16 residues.

The chain's CDR3 is CASSRTGDTEAFF. CDR3 sequence (DNA): TGTGCCAGCTCCCGCACAGGGGACACTGAAGCTTTCTTT. The chain joins TRBV18 to TRBJ1-1; 7 bases agree with TRBD1. The CDR3 consists of 13 residues. Germline CDR1 and CDR2: KGHSH and LQKENI. The trim removed 6 bases at V and 3 bases at J, leaving 4 bases unmatched. The variable domain in full, with the rest retrieved from reference TRBV18 and TRBJ1-1, is NAGVMQNPRHLVRRRGQEARLRCSPMKGHSHVYWYRQLPEEGLKFMVYLQKENIIDESGMPKERFSAEFPKEGPSILRIQQVVRGDSAAYFCASSRTGDTEAFFGQGTRLTVV.

The J gene is TRBJ1-1, the V gene TRBV6-5; no firm D call. This CDR3 is built from 15 residues. With 5 bases removed from V and 1 base from J, the gap between germline ends came to 14 bases. Looked up from germline, CDR1 is MNHEY and CDR2 is SVGAGI. CDR3 in amino acids: CASSLSSVANTEAFF. In nucleotides, the CDR3 is TGTGCCAGCAGTCTCTCTTCAGTAGCGAACACTGAAGCTTTCTTT.

The chain links TRBV27 to TRBJ2-7; 10 positions agree with TRBD1. The CDR3 is made up of 15 amino acids. V lost 4 bases, J lost 1 base, and 4 bases stayed unmatched. Per germline, CDR1 MNHEY and CDR2 SMNVEV (reference sequence). CDR3 loop: CASSYQGQGSYEQYF. Written as DNA, the CDR3 is TGTGCCAGCAGTTATCAGGGACAGGGGTCCTACGAGCAGTACTTC.

This chain connects TRBV28 to TRBJ1-2; D unresolved. V lost 6 bases and J lost 4, with 18 bases in between. The CDR3 extends over 15 amino acids. Germline lookup yields CDR1 MDHEN and CDR2 SYDVKM. The CDR3 sequence is CASSNLGGYPYGYTF. The CDR3 nucleotides read TGTGCCAGCAGCAACCTGGGAGGGTATCCCTATGGCTACACCTTC.

The chain couples TRBV2 to TRBJ2-1; TRBD2 matches 7 bases. CDR3 length equals 15 residues. The J segment lost 5 bases and the V segment lost 6 bases, leaving 10 bases of the junction unmatched. The germline CDR1 and CDR2 sequences are SNHLY and FYNNEI. The CDR3 sequence is CASRGEGGVNNEQFF. The CDR3 DNA follows: TGTGCCAGCAGGGGGGAGGGTGGGGTTAACAATGAGCAGTTCTTC.

This clone was recorded once. The gene calls are TRBV6-1 and TRBJ1-5; a possible D gene is TRBD1 (5 bases). V was clipped by 5 bases and J by 0 bases, with 8 bases between them. The CDR3 is 14 amino acids. CDR1 and CDR2 (germline): MNHNS, SASEGT. CDR3 in amino acids: CASSWGGSNQPQHF. The DNA for the CDR3 is TGTGCCAGCAGTTGGGGGGGTAGCAATCAGCCCCAGCATTTT.

This rearrangement joins TRBV6-5 to TRBJ1-5; D uncertain. V was pared by 5 bases and J by 4 bases, with 15 bases between. The CDR3 has 15 amino acids. Germline V gene lookup returns CDR1 MNHEY and CDR2 SVGAGI. In DNA form, the CDR3 reads TGTGCCAGCAGTGGAGGCAGCTCAAATAATCAGCCCCAGCATTTT. Amino acids: CASSGGSSNNQPQHF.

J is TRBJ1-5 and V is TRBV9; 11 nucleotides align to TRBD1. Germline trimming cut 7 bases from V and 4 bases from J; bases unmatched to any gene: 10. The CDR3 is 16 amino acids. In germline, CDR1 is SGDLS, CDR2 YYNGEE. The CDR3 protein is CASAEGQGGFNQPQHF. CDR3 nucleotide sequence: TGTGCCAGCGCCGAGGGACAGGGGGGATTTAATCAGCCCCAGCATTTT. Using reference TRBV9 and TRBJ1-5 for the parts outside the CDR3, the full variable domain is DSGVTQTPKHLITATGQRVTLRCSPRSGDLSVYWYQQSLDQGLQFLIQYYNGEERAKGNILERFSAQQFPDLHSELNLSSLELGDSALYFCASAEGQGGFNQPQHFGDGTRLSIL.

The chain recombines TRBV9 with TRBJ1-2; the D gene is possibly TRBD1 (5 bases). Looked up from germline, CDR1 is SGDLS and CDR2 is YYNGEE. This CDR3 is 14 amino acids long. V shed 4 bases and J shed 12 bases, with 22 bases lying between them. The CDR3 nucleotides are TGTGCCAGCAGCCCACGGGGGGGTAGGGAACTTAACACCTTC. Its protein product is CASSPRGGRELNTF.

The chain joins TRBV25-1 to TRBJ2-7; D may be TRBD2 (6 bases). The CDR3 sequence is 15 residues long. The germline V gene has CDR1 MGHDK and CDR2 SYGVNS. Trimming removed 7 bases from V and 4 bases from J, with 20 bases in between. This chain's CDR3 is CASTGGAGFPYEQYF. The CDR3 bases are TGTGCCAGCACCGGAGGGGCAGGGTTTCCTTACGAGCAGTACTTC.

In this sample, this clone turned up a few times. V is TRBV9 and J is TRBJ2-2; perhaps TRBD1 as D (6 bases). The CDR3 sequence is 14 residues long. Trimming removed 0 bases from V and 4 bases from J, with 7 bases in between. The V gene's germline CDR1 is SGDLS and CDR2 YYNGEE. CDR3 nucleotides: TGTGCCAGCAGCGTAGTACAGGGCACCGGGGAGCTGTTTTTT. Encoded protein: CASSVVQGTGELFF.

The chain employs TRBV19 and TRBJ2-2; TRBD1 agrees at 7 bases. The germline CDR1 and CDR2 sequences are LNHDA and SQIVND (reference sequence). The CDR3 totals 14 residues. Trimming cost V 3 bases and J 7 bases; bases outside gene matches: 5. The CDR3 loop is CASSIGQGVGELFF. CDR3 sequence (DNA): TGTGCCAGTAGTATCGGGCAGGGGGTCGGGGAGCTGTTTTTT.

The chain combines TRBV11-2 with TRBJ2-7, with D maybe TRBD1 (5 bases). Trimming cost V 1 base and J 5 bases, with 9 bases left between them. Germline lookup yields CDR1 SGHAT and CDR2 FQNNGV. CDR3 length: 13 residues. Here the CDR3 reads CASSLGWGNEQYF. Here the CDR3 DNA reads TGTGCCAGCAGCTTAGGGTGGGGCAACGAGCAGTACTTC.

This chain links TRBV9 with TRBJ2-6, with a possible D match to TRBD1 (5 bases). The V end lost 4 bases, the J end lost 0 bases, and 20 bases lay between the germline ends. The length of the CDR3 is 19 residues. Looked up from germline, CDR1 is SGDLS and CDR2 is YYNGEE. This CDR3 is CASSFNRQPSASGANVLTF. DNA for the CDR3: TGTGCCAGCAGCTTCAACCGACAGCCCTCCGCCTCTGGGGCCAACGTCCTGACTTTC.

V gene TRBV7-8 combines with J gene TRBJ2-5; D possibly corresponds to TRBD2 (5 bases). CDR3 length: 13 residues. The germline V gene has CDR1 SGHVS and CDR2 FQNEAQ. Trimming stripped 3 bases from V and 2 bases from J, with 7 bases between. The CDR3 DNA is TGTGCCAGCAGCTTCACGGGACAAGAGACCCAGTACTTC. It encodes CASSFTGQETQYF. The variable domain in full, completed from reference TRBV7-8 and TRBJ2-5, reads GAGVSQSPRYKVAKRGQDVALRCDPISGHVSLFWYQQALGQGPEFLTYFQNEAQLDKSGLPSDRFFAERPEGSVSTLKIQRTQQEDSAVYLCASSFTGQETQYFGPGTRLLVL.

The genes are TRBV29-1 and TRBJ2-3; 12 bases map to TRBD2. This CDR3 region has 13 residues. Looked up from germline, CDR1 is SQVTM and CDR2 is ANQGSEA. V dropped 5 bases and J dropped 4; count of bases not matched to a gene: 1. CDR3 in DNA: TGCAGCGTTACTAGCGGGAGGTCAGATACGCAGTATTTT. Residues: CSVTSGRSDTQYF.

V and J are TRBV28 and TRBJ1-2, with TRBD1 matching 9 bases. CDR3 length: 15 residues. The germline CDR1 and CDR2 sequences are MDHEN and SYDVKM. V was clipped by 10 bases and J by 1 base; unmatched bases: 10. CDR3 residues: CANTPGQGFNYGYTF. The CDR3, as DNA: TGTGCCAACACACCAGGACAGGGGTTTAACTATGGCTACACCTTC.

CDR3 DNA sequence: TGTGCCAGCAGTTTGAGGACAGGTCTCAATCAGCCCCAGCATTTT. This translates into CASSLRTGLNQPQHF. The J gene is TRBJ1-5, the V gene TRBV28; 7 bases are a match to TRBD1. Per the germline V gene, CDR1 is MDHEN and CDR2 is SYDVKM. The CDR3 contains 15 residues. V was pared by 3 bases and J by 3 bases, with 5 bases of the junction left unmatched.

The chain carries TRBV6-6 and TRBJ2-3; 10 positions match TRBD1. The germline V gene has CDR1 MNHNY and CDR2 SVGAGI (reference sequence). The CDR3 totals 14 residues. Trimming removed 6 bases from V and 4 bases from J; junction bases left unmatched: 4. The CDR3, as DNA: TGTGCCAGCAGGGACAGGGGGTTGTCAGATACGCAGTATTTT. It is translated as CASRDRGLSDTQYF.

V is TRBV9 and J is TRBJ2-3, with D unresolved. Germline V lookup: CDR1 SGDLS, CDR2 YYNGEE. CDR3 length equals 14 residues. Trimming took off 3 bases at V and 4 bases at J, with 12 bases between the two ends. The CDR3 region is CASSERPAADTQYF. In DNA, the CDR3 is TGTGCCAGCAGCGAGCGACCGGCGGCAGATACGCAGTATTTT.

The chain couples TRBV6-6 to TRBJ2-5; maybe TRBD2 (6 bases). V was shortened by 11 bases and J by 2 bases, with 15 bases between the two germline ends. Germline V gene lookup returns CDR1 MNHNY and CDR2 SVGAGI (reference sequence). This CDR3 has 13 amino acids. As DNA, the CDR3 is TGTGCCTCAACTCAGGGACTTCAAGAGACCCAGTACTTC. This sequence encodes CASTQGLQETQYF.

For the CDR3, the DNA is TGTGCCAGCAGTTACGGCCAGGCGAACACTGAAGCTTTCTTT. It codes for CASSYGQANTEAFF. The chain is built from TRBV6-5 and TRBJ1-1; no definite D call. The length of the CDR3 is 14 residues. Germline values: CDR1 MNHEY, CDR2 SVGAGI. V lost 2 bases, J lost 1 base, and 8 bases lay in between.

The genes are TRBV7-2 and TRBJ1-2; D uncertain. With 1 base removed from V and 7 bases from J, the gap between germline ends came to 4 bases. The length of the CDR3 is 11 residues. Germline assignment: CDR1 SGHTA and CDR2 FQGNSA. CDR3 nucleotide sequence: TGTGCCAGCAGCTTAGTCTTTGGCTACACCTTC. It translates to CASSLVFGYTF.

This chain uses TRBV29-1 with TRBJ1-1; 10 bases match TRBD1. There are 14 residues in the CDR3. J was trimmed by 0 bases and V by 4 bases; bases with no gene match: 2. Germline V gene sequence: CDR1 SQVTM, CDR2 ANQGSEA. CDR3 region: CSVVGTGVNTEAFF. Written as DNA, the CDR3 is TGCAGCGTTGTCGGGACAGGGGTGAACACTGAAGCTTTCTTT.

The chain links TRBV5-6 to TRBJ2-7; possibly TRBD2 for D (6 bases). The CDR3 length is 14 residues. The V gene's germline CDR1 is SGHDT and CDR2 YYEEEE. Between the trimmed V and J ends, which lost 4 bases and 6 bases, there was a span of 17 bases. CDR3: CASSGGTSHREQYF. The CDR3 DNA reads as TGTGCCAGCAGCGGAGGGACGTCACACCGCGAGCAGTACTTC.

The chain combines TRBV28 with TRBJ2-2, with D perhaps matching TRBD2 (5 bases). The CDR3 runs to 15 residues. V lost 6 bases and J lost 0, with 11 bases in between. Looked up from germline, CDR1 is MDHEN and CDR2 is SYDVKM. CDR3 sequence (DNA): TGTGCCAGCAGGGGAAGCGGAGCGAACACCGGGGAGCTGTTTTTT. Residues: CASRGSGANTGELFF.